These 18 T cell receptor beta chains share one sample of origin, sequenced in a study of T cell responses to AZD1222 COVID-19 vaccine. Generated by immunoSEQ multiplex PCR, the TCRdb table keeps only in-frame clones and is missing some. The repertoire holds about 150,000 clones, with approximately 90% as singletons. The sequencing used peripheral blood, collected on day 0 of AZD1222 vaccination. The origin of the receptors is an adult in good health.

The chain has TRBV29-1 and TRBJ2-7; 11 bases are shared with TRBD2. The CDR3 contains 19 residues. CDR1 SQVTM and CDR2 ANQGSEA come from the germline V gene. J gave up 2 bases and V 5 bases, and 20 bases lay outside the gene matches. The chain's CDR3 is CSVKLTSGTANRRAYEQYF. CDR3 DNA sequence: TGCAGCGTTAAATTGACTAGCGGGACCGCTAACAGAAGAGCCTACGAGCAGTACTTC.

V is TRBV3-1 (or the pseudogene TRBV3-2) and J is TRBJ2-1, with 7 bases matching TRBD2. Trimming at V came to 5 bases and at J to 10 bases, leaving 8 bases not matched to a gene. CDR1 LGHDT and CDR2 YNNKEL come from the germline V gene (reference sequence). The CDR3 spans 13 residues. The CDR3 DNA follows: TGTGCCAGCAGCTGGCTAGCGGCCTTAGAGCAGTTCTTC. As protein: CASSWLAALEQFF.

This chain connects TRBV24-1 to TRBJ2-1; 10 bases fit TRBD2. The CDR3 sequence is 16 residues long. Germline lookup yields CDR1 KGHDR and CDR2 SFDVKD. After removal of 2 bases from V and 5 bases from J, the junction contained 5 bases not matched to a gene. The CDR3 reads CATSDSRTSGNNEQFF. The CDR3 DNA reads as TGTGCCACCAGTGATTCCCGGACTAGCGGCAACAATGAGCAGTTCTTC.

This clone was observed a few times. The chain is built from TRBV27 and TRBJ1-2, with a possible D match to TRBD1 (6 bases). Germline values: CDR1 MNHEY, CDR2 SMNVEV (reference sequence). V gave up 3 bases and J gave up 4 bases, with 12 bases separating them. The CDR3 loop spans 14 amino acids. The CDR3 nucleotides are TGTGCCAGCAGTTTGAGGGGGGCCGGCTATGGCTACACCTTC. Translated: CASSLRGAGYGYTF.

The J gene is TRBJ1-1, the V gene TRBV4-1; TRBD1 agrees at 8 bases. J lost 6 bases, V lost 0 bases, and 9 bases had no gene match. Germline V gives CDR1 MGHRA, CDR2 YSYEKL. The CDR3 contains 16 residues. CDR3 in DNA: TGCGCCAGCAGCCAAGAAGAAACAGGGGGTAGGGCTGAAGCTTTCTTT. Translated: CASSQEETGGRAEAFF.

This clone was detected once. V is TRBV7-3 and J is TRBJ2-1, with TRBD1 as a possible D gene (6 bases). The CDR3 has 15 residues. Germline V gene data show CDR1 as SGHTA and CDR2 as FQGTGA. V gave up 5 bases and J gave up 2 bases, with 13 bases separating them. Here the CDR3 DNA reads TGTGCCAGCAGCCCCACAGGGAACCCCTACAATGAGCAGTTCTTC. Translated, it gives CASSPTGNPYNEQFF.

The chain couples TRBV7-5 to TRBJ2-2. TRBV7-5 is a recognized pseudogene. The CDR3 covers 16 residues. In nucleotides, the CDR3 is TGTGTCAGAAGCTTAAAGGCCGGTCTCCTCACCGGGGAGCTGTTTTTT. This translates into CVRSLKAGLLTGELFF.

This clone was observed a single time. The V and J genes are TRBV27 and TRBJ2-7; the D gene is possibly TRBD1 (6 bases). Germline assignment: CDR1 MNHEY and CDR2 SMNVEV (reference sequence). The CDR3 runs 13 residues. The V end was cut by 5 bases, the J end by 3 bases, with 11 bases between. CDR3 sequence (DNA): TGTGCCAGCAGTATGACAGGAATCTACGAGCAGTACTTC. Translation: CASSMTGIYEQYF.

This chain connects TRBV28 to TRBJ2-3, with D possibly TRBD1 on 6 matching bases. This CDR3 spans 15 amino acids. From germline, CDR1 is MDHEN and CDR2 SYDVKM. The V and J ends lost 2 bases and 4 bases respectively, with 13 bases between them. The chain's CDR3 is CASSLTGSSPDTQYF. The CDR3 nucleotides are TGTGCCAGCAGTTTAACAGGGTCCTCCCCAGATACGCAGTATTTT.

V and J are TRBV6-5 and TRBJ1-2; no clear D. The CDR3 has 14 residues. From germline, CDR1 is MNHEY and CDR2 SVGAGI. V shed 2 bases and J shed 2 bases, with 9 bases lying between them. The CDR3 protein is CASSYAQPNYGYTF. CDR3 in DNA: TGTGCCAGCAGTTACGCACAGCCAAACTATGGCTACACCTTC.

This clone showed up just once. The chain uses TRBV6-1 and TRBJ2-2, with D possibly TRBD1 on 6 matching bases. Germline V lookup: CDR1 MNHNS, CDR2 SASEGT. Trimming removed 2 bases from V and 4 bases from J, with 11 bases in between. The CDR3 sequence is 15 residues long. CDR3 nucleotide sequence: TGTGCCAGCAGTGAATGGCAGGGGAGCACCGGGGAGCTGTTTTTT. Its protein is CASSEWQGSTGELFF.

This clone came up a few times. The V and J genes are TRBV7-9 and TRBJ2-1, with TRBD2 matching over 7 bases. CDR1 is SEHNR and CDR2 is FQNEAQ in the germline V gene (reference sequence). J gave up 10 bases and V 2 bases, and 11 bases lay outside the gene matches. This CDR3 has 15 amino acids. CDR3 sequence reads: CASSLTMTSPGEQFF. CDR3 DNA sequence: TGTGCCAGCAGCTTAACTATGACTAGCCCCGGGGAGCAGTTCTTC.

This rearrangement joins TRBV29-1 to TRBJ2-3; no firm D call. CDR3 size: 16 residues. The V gene's germline CDR1 is SQVTM and CDR2 ANQGSEA. Trimming removed 5 bases at V and 0 bases at J, with 18 bases between. CDR3 sequence reads: CSVSFGSLPSTDTQYF. Written as DNA, the CDR3 is TGCAGCGTTTCATTTGGATCTTTACCTAGCACAGATACGCAGTATTTT.

The chain is built from TRBV2 and TRBJ2-2; D is uncertain. The CDR3 length is 15 residues. Germline V gene lookup returns CDR1 SNHLY and CDR2 FYNNEI. V was clipped by 1 base and J by 0 bases, with 6 bases between them. The CDR3 here is CASSEGPANTGELFF. CDR3 bases: TGTGCCAGCAGTGAAGGTCCCGCGAACACCGGGGAGCTGTTTTTT. The full variable domain, with the rest looked up from reference TRBV2 and TRBJ2-2, is EPEVTQTPSHQVTQMGQEVILRCVPISNHLYFYWYRQILGQKVEFLVSFYNNEISEKSEIFDDQFSVERPDGSNFTLKIRSTKLEDSAMYFCASSEGPANTGELFFGEGSRLTVL.

The chain couples TRBV19 to TRBJ1-6; possible D gene TRBD1, 5 bases. CDR1 and CDR2 (germline): LNHDA, SQIVND (reference sequence). This CDR3 is built from 17 residues. V was trimmed by 2 bases and J by 0 bases, leaving 11 bases between them. CDR3 nucleotides: TGTGCCAGTAGTATATACGGGACCAGCTCCTATAATTCACCCCTCCACTTT. Its translation is CASSIYGTSSYNSPLHF.

The chain combines TRBV6-5 with TRBJ1-1, with unresolved D. This CDR3 is 12 amino acids long. Germline V lookup: CDR1 MNHEY, CDR2 SVGAGI. Trimming took 7 bases from V and 5 from J, leaving 11 bases between them. CDR3 DNA sequence: TGTGCCAGCATGGTCCTGGGGACTGAAGCTTTCTTT. Translated, it gives CASMVLGTEAFF.

The gene calls are TRBV28 and TRBJ1-2, with D uncertain. Trimming removed 3 bases from V and 3 bases from J, with 8 bases in between. The CDR3 contains 13 residues. The germline CDR1 and CDR2 sequences are MDHEN and SYDVKM. The CDR3 is CASSFPGYYGYTF. CDR3 DNA sequence: TGTGCCAGCAGTTTTCCGGGATACTATGGCTACACCTTC.

V and J are TRBV5-1 and TRBJ2-7, with D perhaps TRBD2 (5 bases). Germline V gene lookup returns CDR1 SGHRS and CDR2 YFSETQ. This CDR3 contains 16 residues. V gave up 0 bases and J gave up 2 bases, with 15 bases separating them. The CDR3 is CASSLAPTGIPYEQYF. DNA for the CDR3: TGCGCCAGCAGCTTGGCCCCCACCGGGATACCCTACGAGCAGTACTTC.